This T cell receptor (beta chain) was identified during a study of early T cells in non-severe SARS-CoV-2 infection. Ten or more counts support this clonotype. Germline loops: CDR1 SQVTM, CDR2 ANQGSEA. V shed 6 bases and J 3 bases; nucleotides not matched to a gene: 7. The CDR3 totals 13 residues. Attachment of unique molecular identifiers to individual cDNA molecules was performed. TCRdb redid the calling of the 5' RACE reads with MiXCR, one entry per CDR3 protein. The sample carries roughly 71,000 distinct CDR3 sequences, 13% recorded once. The chain employs TRBV29-1 and TRBJ2-7, with 8 positions matching TRBD1. Source material: whole blood. The clonotype was recovered from an adult who was a healthcare worker with PCR-confirmed SARS-CoV-2 infection or an uninfected control (not recorded which). The CDR3 reads CSVVTGARYEQYF. The CDR3 DNA is TGCAGCGTCGTGACAGGGGCCCGCTACGAGCAGTACTTC.